This is a list of T cell receptor beta chains from one sample in a study of cytomegalovirus exposure and HLA in healthy donors. Profiling relied on immunoSEQ multiplex PCR, and the TCRdb table lists in-frame clones only, not all of them. The sample gives roughly 130,000 clones, approximately 70% of which show up once; 6.5% is in the top ten. The material sequenced was PBMCs. These receptors all come from a woman aged 55-70 years in good health and CMV-seronegative. The CDR3 runs from the conserved cysteine through the conserved F or W. The D gene is left open where the match is weak. Size is omitted from some rows. Given values are once, few, many or a class for expanded clones.

j_call,clone_size,d_call,v_call,cdr3_nt,cdr3_aa
TRBJ2-7,NA,NA,TRBV2,TGTGCCAGCAGTGAAGACGTAACAGTTACCTACGAGCAGTACTTC,CASSEDVTVTYEQYF
TRBJ2-5,NA,TRBD1,TRBV5-6,TGTGCCAGCAGCTTGGGGGGGACAGAAGAGACCCAGTACTTC,CASSLGGTEETQYF
TRBJ1-1,NA,NA,TRBV2,TGTGCCAGCAGTCTGAAGGGGCCGAACACTGAAGCTTTCTTT,CASSLKGPNTEAFF
TRBJ2-7,NA,TRBD2,TRBV27,TGTGCCAGCAGTCTAGCGGGAGGGCCTTACGAGCAGTACTTC,CASSLAGGPYEQYF
TRBJ2-1,few,NA,TRBV11-3,TGTGCCAGCAGTCCCTCGGGACTCTACAATGAGCAGTTCTTC,CASSPSGLYNEQFF
TRBJ2-7,few,NA,TRBV21-1,TGTGCCAGCAGCAATGGGCTAGCGGGAGGAAGTGAGCAGTACTTC,CASSNGLAGGSEQYF
TRBJ1-3,NA,NA,TRBV5-1,TGCGCCAGCACGACCGGGAGCTCTGGAAACACCATATATTTT,CASTTGSSGNTIYF
TRBJ2-7,NA,NA,TRBV2,TGTGCCAGCGGGGGAGACAGGACCTACGAGCAGTACTTC,CASGGDRTYEQYF
TRBJ2-5,few,NA,TRBV11-2,TGTGCCAGCAGCGCACGGGACTTCTCTCGCTGGTACTTC,CASSARDFSRWYF
TRBJ1-1,once,NA,TRBV6-1,TGTGCCAGCAGTGCCTCTATGGCGGTGGTGAAGGCTTTCTTT,CASSASMAVVKAFF
TRBJ2-2,NA,NA,TRBV7-9,TGTGCCAGCAGCTTCGAGGGGAACACCGGGGAGCTGTTTTTT,CASSFEGNTGELFF
TRBJ2-5,NA,TRBD2,TRBV5-4,TGTGCCAGCAGCCCTGTCGGGCGGGGAGGGCGAGAGACCCAGTACTTC,CASSPVGRGGRETQYF
TRBJ2-3,NA,NA,TRBV7-9,TGTGCCAGCAGCCCATGGGGCTCCGCAGATACGCAGTATTTT,CASSPWGSADTQYF
TRBJ2-4,NA,NA,TRBV19,TGTGCCAGTAGTTCAGGACAGTTACTGCCCCTCTTC,CASSSGQLLPLF
TRBJ2-3,few,TRBD2,TRBV29-1,TGCAGCGTTGAAGCGGGACTAGCGGGACGAGGGCCCACAGATACGCAGTATTTT,CSVEAGLAGRGPTDTQYF
TRBJ1-1,NA,NA,TRBV7-9,TGTTCCAGCAGCTCGGGGGACACTGAAGCTTTCTTT,CSSSSGDTEAFF
TRBJ2-1,NA,NA,TRBV7-2,TGTGCCAGCAGCCCTCCCGCGAGCAATGAGCAGTTCTTC,CASSPPASNEQFF
TRBJ2-7,NA,NA,TRBV5-4,TGTGCCAGCAGCTACCGGGGAGAGAACTACGAGCAGTACTTC,CASSYRGENYEQYF
TRBJ2-3,NA,TRBD2,TRBV5-4,TGTGCCAGCAGCTTGAGGACTAGCGGCGTTTTTGCCGATACGCAGTATTTT,CASSLRTSGVFADTQYF
TRBJ1-2,few,NA,TRBV7-2,TGTGCCAGCAGCTTAGAGCCGTACTTTCATGGCTACACCTTC,CASSLEPYFHGYTF
TRBJ2-5,NA,NA,TRBV11-2,TGTGCCAGCAGCTTGGGATTAAGCCCCCAGGGGGAGACCCAGTACTTC,CASSLGLSPQGETQYF
TRBJ2-4,NA,NA,TRBV7-8,TGTGCCAGCAGCTTACCCAGGGGAGGGTTGTACTTC,CASSLPRGGLYF
TRBJ2-3,NA,NA,TRBV27,TGTGCCAGCAGCGCGGGACGAGCCACAGATACGCAGTATTTT,CASSAGRATDTQYF
TRBJ1-5,NA,NA,TRBV29-1,TGCAGCGTTGAATTGGGGGGTGGGGGTCAGCCCCAGCATTTT,CSVELGGGGQPQHF